These T cell receptor beta chains were read from a single sample in a study of CD4 T cells in relation to SARS-CoV-2 and coronaviruses. Sequencing used immunoSEQ multiplex PCR; TCRdb keeps in-frame clones, though not all of them. The sample consists of around 20,000 clones, around 66% of them appearing once. For these receptors, no antigen is known. Specimen: CD4+ T cells from PBMCs, cultured in vitro. These receptors originate from a human donor in good health. Each CDR3 is given with its conserved first and last residue. The D gene is left open where the match is weak. Size tells how often a clone was seen (once, few, many) or the class of an expanded clone, and some rows leave it out.

CDR3 DNA,CDR3 protein,clone size,J gene,D gene,V gene
TGTGCCAGCACCCGAGGGTTGCGGTATGGCTACACCTTC,CASTRGLRYGYTF,few,TRBJ1-2,-,TRBV6-1
TGTGCCAGCAGGAAGGGAGGGGGCTCCGGGGAAAAACTGTTTTTT,CASRKGGGSGEKLFF,-,TRBJ1-4,TRBD1,TRBV2
TGTGCCAGCTCTTTCGTTGCGGTAGGGGGGGAGCTGTTTTTT,CASSFVAVGGELFF,-,TRBJ2-2,-,TRBV2
TGTGCCTGCGGAGTACCACAGACAGCGGACACTGAAGCTTTCTTT,CACGVPQTADTEAFF,-,TRBJ1-1,-,TRBV30
TGTGCCAGCAATCATCAGGGACAGGGGTTATACGAGCAGTACTTC,CASNHQGQGLYEQYF,once,TRBJ2-7,TRBD1,TRBV6-6
TGTGCCAGCAGTTACTTACAGTCGGGGGCTACAGGCTTC,CASSYLQSGATGF,-,TRBJ1-2,-,TRBV6-2/TRBV6-3
TGTGCCAGTACCTTATTGGCAGCGGGAGGTCTCAACAATGAGCAGTTCTTC,CASTLLAAGGLNNEQFF,few,TRBJ2-1,TRBD2,TRBV19
TGCAGCGTTGAAGGACAGGGCGACAATGAGCAGTTCTTC,CSVEGQGDNEQFF,-,TRBJ2-1,TRBD1,TRBV29-1
TGCGCCAGCAGCCCCGGGACAGGGCCAACCGGGGAGCTGTTTTTT,CASSPGTGPTGELFF,-,TRBJ2-2,TRBD1,TRBV5-1
TGCAGCGCGTCACAGAGTGAAGCTTTCTTT,CSASQSEAFF,-,TRBJ1-1,-,TRBV29-1
TGTGCCAGCAGTGACTCCACAGGGGGCTCCTACAATGAGCAGTTCTTC,CASSDSTGGSYNEQFF,-,TRBJ2-1,TRBD1,TRBV6-4
TGTGCCAGGGTCGGACTGATCAATAGGTACGAGCAGTACTTC,CARVGLINRYEQYF,-,TRBJ2-7,-,TRBV19
TGTGCCAGCAGCCCCAGTAACTCGGGCCAAGAGCAGTACTTC,CASSPSNSGQEQYF,-,TRBJ2-7,-,TRBV7-2
TGCGCCAGCAGCCACCGAGATAACGCAGCTTTCTTT,CASSHRDNAAFF,-,TRBJ1-1,-,TRBV4-3
TGTGCCAGCAGTTTTTCTTGGGCAACTAATGAAAAACTGTTTTTT,CASSFSWATNEKLFF,-,TRBJ1-4,-,TRBV6-5
TGTGCCAGCAGCCAAGACTCGTTTAGGGTCGCCGGGGAGCTGTTTTTT,CASSQDSFRVAGELFF,-,TRBJ2-2,-,TRBV14
TGCGCCAGCAGTGAGTCGACGGGGAACACTGAAGCTTTCTTT,CASSESTGNTEAFF,-,TRBJ1-1,-,TRBV10-1
TGCGCCAGCAGCCCCGTTGGGGAGGGCGCAGATACGCAGTATTTT,CASSPVGEGADTQYF,-,TRBJ2-3,TRBD2,TRBV5-1
TGCGCCAGCAGCATAACAGGACAGATATACGAGCAGTACTTC,CASSITGQIYEQYF,-,TRBJ2-7,-,TRBV5-1
TGTGCCAGCAGCCAAGGAACAGGGCAAGGCTACACCTTC,CASSQGTGQGYTF,-,TRBJ1-2,-,TRBV3-1/TRBV3-2
TGTGCCAGCAGCTTGTATGAAGCGGGGGGGCCCACAGATACGCAGTATTTT,CASSLYEAGGPTDTQYF,-,TRBJ2-3,TRBD2,TRBV5-6
TGTGCCAGCAGTCCAAGTCGGGCCTCCGGAGCGGCTTTCTTT,CASSPSRASGAAFF,-,TRBJ1-1,-,TRBV6-6
TGTGCCAGCAGTGCGGACGTTGCCTACGAGCAGTACTTC,CASSADVAYEQYF,once,TRBJ2-7,-,TRBV12-3/TRBV12-4
TGTGCCACCAGCAGAGGCAGGGGGATTGATCAGCCCCAGCATTTT,CATSRGRGIDQPQHF,few,TRBJ1-5,TRBD1,TRBV15
TGTGCCAGCAGCCGAGATTTGTGGGGGACTGGAAACACCATATATTTT,CASSRDLWGTGNTIYF,-,TRBJ1-3,-,TRBV4-2
TGTGCCAGCAGTTTAGCACAGGGTCCCGAAGCTTTCTTT,CASSLAQGPEAFF,-,TRBJ1-1,-,TRBV12-3/TRBV12-4
TGTGCCAGCAGTGGAGACAGTGACTATGGCTACACCTTC,CASSGDSDYGYTF,-,TRBJ1-2,-,TRBV2
TGTGCCAGCAGTGATGTAGCGGGGTGGGATACGCAGTATTTT,CASSDVAGWDTQYF,-,TRBJ2-3,TRBD2,TRBV25-1
TGTGCCAGCAGCCAAGGACTAGCGGGGTTGGGGGAGACCCAGTACTTC,CASSQGLAGLGETQYF,-,TRBJ2-5,TRBD2,TRBV7-9
TGTGCCAGCAGTCCACTGGGGGGCCTAGGCTCACCCCTCCACTTT,CASSPLGGLGSPLHF,few,TRBJ1-6,-,TRBV6-5
TGTGCCAGCAGCTCCAAAGGACAGGGGAGGTACAATGAGCAGTTCTTC,CASSSKGQGRYNEQFF,-,TRBJ2-1,-,TRBV12-1
TGTGCTAGCAGCTTGAGTCGAGGGACAGGGGAAGAGACCCAGTACTTC,CASSLSRGTGEETQYF,-,TRBJ2-5,TRBD1,TRBV7-7
TGTGCCAGCAGCCCGAGGGCAGGGGCTGGGGGAGATACGCAGTATTTT,CASSPRAGAGGDTQYF,few,TRBJ2-3,-,TRBV3-1/TRBV3-2
TGTGCCATCAGTAGGACAGGGGAGTACGAGCAGTACTTC,CAISRTGEYEQYF,-,TRBJ2-7,TRBD1,TRBV10-3
TGTGCCACCCGTGATCAATATTCAAATGAGCAGTTCTTC,CATRDQYSNEQFF,few,TRBJ2-1,-,TRBV24-1
TGTGCCAGCAGGCACGGGGGGGATACTGAAGCTTTCTTT,CASRHGGDTEAFF,-,TRBJ1-1,-,TRBV6-5
TGTGCCAGCAGCTCGAGGGGGGTTGGAGATACGCAGTATTTT,CASSSRGVGDTQYF,-,TRBJ2-3,-,TRBV11-3
TGTGCCACCAGGGGACAATCCTACGAGCAGTACTTC,CATRGQSYEQYF,-,TRBJ2-7,-,TRBV11-2
TGTGCCAGCAGCTTCGGGGGCCGGAGGGTGGATGAGCAGTTCTTC,CASSFGGRRVDEQFF,-,TRBJ2-1,-,TRBV5-4
TGCGCCAGCAGCCGGGGGCGGGGGGAGCTGTTTTTT,CASSRGRGELFF,-,TRBJ2-2,-,TRBV4-1
TGTGCCAGTAGTATGTATGGGGCTGGCAATCAGCCCCAGCATTTT,CASSMYGAGNQPQHF,-,TRBJ1-5,-,TRBV19
TGTGCCAGCAGCCTCACAGTTAACTATGGCTACACCTTC,CASSLTVNYGYTF,few,TRBJ1-2,-,TRBV7-2
TGTGCCAGTACGAGCGGAGTTCTCACCGGGGAGCTGTTTTTT,CASTSGVLTGELFF,-,TRBJ2-2,-,TRBV19